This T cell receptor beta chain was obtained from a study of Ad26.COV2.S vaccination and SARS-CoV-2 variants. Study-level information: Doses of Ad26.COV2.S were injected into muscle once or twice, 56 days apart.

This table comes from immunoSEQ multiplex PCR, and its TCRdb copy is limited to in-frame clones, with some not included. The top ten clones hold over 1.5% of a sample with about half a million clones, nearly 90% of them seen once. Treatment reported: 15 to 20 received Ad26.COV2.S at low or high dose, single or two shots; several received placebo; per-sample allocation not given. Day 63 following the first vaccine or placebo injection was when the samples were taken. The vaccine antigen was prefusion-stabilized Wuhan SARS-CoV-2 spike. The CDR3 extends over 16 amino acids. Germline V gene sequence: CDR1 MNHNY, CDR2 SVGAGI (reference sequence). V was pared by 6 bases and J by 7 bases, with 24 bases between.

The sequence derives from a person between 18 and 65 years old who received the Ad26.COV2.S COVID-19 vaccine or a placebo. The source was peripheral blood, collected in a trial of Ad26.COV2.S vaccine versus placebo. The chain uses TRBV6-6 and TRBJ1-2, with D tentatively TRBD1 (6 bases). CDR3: CASRDRGPLSDSGYTF. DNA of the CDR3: TGTGCCAGCAGGGACAGAGGACCCCTATCGGATTCTGGCTACACCTTC.